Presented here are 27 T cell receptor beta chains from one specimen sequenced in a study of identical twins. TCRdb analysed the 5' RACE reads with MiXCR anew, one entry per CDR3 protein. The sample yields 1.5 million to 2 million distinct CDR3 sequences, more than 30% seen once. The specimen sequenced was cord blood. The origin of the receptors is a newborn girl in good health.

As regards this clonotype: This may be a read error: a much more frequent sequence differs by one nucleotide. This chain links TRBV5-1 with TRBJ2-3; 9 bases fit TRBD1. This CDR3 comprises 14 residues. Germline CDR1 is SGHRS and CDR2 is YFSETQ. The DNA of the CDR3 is TGCGCCAGCAGCATGGGACAGGGCACAGATACGCAGTTTTTT. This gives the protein CASSMGQGTDTQFF.

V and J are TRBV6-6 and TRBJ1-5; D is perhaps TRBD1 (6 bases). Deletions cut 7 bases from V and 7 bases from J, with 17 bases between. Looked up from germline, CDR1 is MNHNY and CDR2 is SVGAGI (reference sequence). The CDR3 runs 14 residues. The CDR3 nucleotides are TGTGCCAGCACCCTGCAGGGGTCGTTGCAGCCCCAGCATTTT. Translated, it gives CASTLQGSLQPQHF.

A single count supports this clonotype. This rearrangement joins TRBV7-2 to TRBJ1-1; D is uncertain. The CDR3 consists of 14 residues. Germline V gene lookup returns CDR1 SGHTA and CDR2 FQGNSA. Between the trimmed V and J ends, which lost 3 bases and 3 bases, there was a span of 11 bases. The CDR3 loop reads CASSLWFGHTEAFF. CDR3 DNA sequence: TGTGCCAGCAGCTTGTGGTTCGGACACACTGAAGCTTTCTTT.

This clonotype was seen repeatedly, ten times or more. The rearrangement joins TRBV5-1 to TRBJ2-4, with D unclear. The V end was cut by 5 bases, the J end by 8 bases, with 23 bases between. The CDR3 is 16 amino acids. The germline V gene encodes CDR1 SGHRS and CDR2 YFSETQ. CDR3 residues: CASSGFGLSAVDIQYF. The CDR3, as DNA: TGCGCCAGCAGTGGGTTTGGTTTGTCGGCCGTGGACATTCAGTACTTC. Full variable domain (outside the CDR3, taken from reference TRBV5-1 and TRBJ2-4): KAGVTQTPRYLIKTRGQQVTLSCSPISGHRSVSWYQQTPGQGLQFLFEYFSETQRNKGNFPGRFSGRQFSNSRSEMNVSTLELGDSALYLCASSGFGLSAVDIQYFGAGTRLSVL.

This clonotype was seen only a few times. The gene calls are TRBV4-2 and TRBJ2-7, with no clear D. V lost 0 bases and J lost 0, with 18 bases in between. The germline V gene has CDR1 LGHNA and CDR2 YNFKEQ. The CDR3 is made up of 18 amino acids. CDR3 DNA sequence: TGTGCCAGCAGCCAAGATCTTGGGTCTACCCATAGCTCCTACGAGCAGTACTTC. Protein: CASSQDLGSTHSSYEQYF.

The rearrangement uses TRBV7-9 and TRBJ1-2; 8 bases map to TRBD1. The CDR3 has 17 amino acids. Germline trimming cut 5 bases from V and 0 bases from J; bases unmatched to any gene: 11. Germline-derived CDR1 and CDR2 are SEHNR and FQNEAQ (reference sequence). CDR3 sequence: CASSLTWGTGSNYGYTF. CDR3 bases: TGTGCCAGCAGCCTAACCTGGGGGACAGGTTCTAACTATGGCTACACCTTC.

CDR3 protein: CASSLEAGPNTGELFF. The CDR3, as DNA: TGCGCCAGCAGCTTGGAGGCAGGGCCAAACACCGGGGAGCTGTTTTTT. The gene calls are TRBV5-1 and TRBJ2-2; TRBD1 is a possible D gene (5 bases). This CDR3 spans 16 amino acids. The ends were cut back, 0 bases at V and 2 bases at J, with 11 bases in the middle. Germline CDR1 reads SGHRS; CDR2 reads YFSETQ.

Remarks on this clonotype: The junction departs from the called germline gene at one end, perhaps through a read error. CDR3 loop: CASKTYVWTANYSYTF. The CDR3 DNA sequence: TGTGCCAGCAAGACTTACGTATGGACAGCTAACTATAGCTACACCTTC. The genes are TRBV6-5 and TRBJ1-2; perhaps TRBD1 as D (6 bases). Germline V gene sequence: CDR1 MNHEY, CDR2 SVGAGI. The CDR3 runs 16 residues.

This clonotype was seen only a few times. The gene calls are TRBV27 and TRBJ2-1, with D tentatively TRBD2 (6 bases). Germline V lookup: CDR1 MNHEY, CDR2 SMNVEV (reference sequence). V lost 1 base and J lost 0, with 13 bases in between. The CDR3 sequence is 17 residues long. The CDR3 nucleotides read TGTGCCAGCAGTTTATTTTCGGGGAGGAGCTCCTACAATGAGCAGTTCTTC. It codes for CASSLFSGRSSYNEQFF.

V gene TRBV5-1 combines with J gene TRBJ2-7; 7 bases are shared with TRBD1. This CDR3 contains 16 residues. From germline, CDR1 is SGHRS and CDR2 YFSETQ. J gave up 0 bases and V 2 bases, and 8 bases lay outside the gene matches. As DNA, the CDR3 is TGCGCCAGCAGCTTACGGACAGGCGGAAGCTCCTACGAGCAGTACTTC. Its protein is CASSLRTGGSSYEQYF.

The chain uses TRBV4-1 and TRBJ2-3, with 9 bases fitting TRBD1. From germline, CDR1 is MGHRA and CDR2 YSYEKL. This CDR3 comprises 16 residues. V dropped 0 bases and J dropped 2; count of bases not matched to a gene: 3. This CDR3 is CASSQDRDRATDTQYF. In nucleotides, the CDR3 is TGCGCCAGCAGCCAAGATCGGGACAGGGCCACAGATACGCAGTATTTT.

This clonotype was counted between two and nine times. The CDR3 DNA sequence: TGCAGTGCTCAGGGGACTAGCGGGGCCCAAGAGACCCAGTACTTC. It is translated as CSAQGTSGAQETQYF. This chain uses TRBV20-1 with TRBJ2-5; 13 bases are a match to TRBD2. V lost 5 bases, J lost 1 base, and 4 bases stayed unmatched. This CDR3 contains 15 residues. Germline CDR1 is DFQATT and CDR2 is SNEGSKA (reference sequence).

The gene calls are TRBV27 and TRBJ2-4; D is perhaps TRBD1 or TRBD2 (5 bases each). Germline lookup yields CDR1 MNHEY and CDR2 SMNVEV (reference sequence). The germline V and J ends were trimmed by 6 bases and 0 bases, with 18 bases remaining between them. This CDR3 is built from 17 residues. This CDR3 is CASSAHRDPLAKNIQYF. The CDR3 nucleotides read TGTGCCAGCAGCGCCCATCGGGACCCACTAGCCAAAAACATTCAGTACTTC.

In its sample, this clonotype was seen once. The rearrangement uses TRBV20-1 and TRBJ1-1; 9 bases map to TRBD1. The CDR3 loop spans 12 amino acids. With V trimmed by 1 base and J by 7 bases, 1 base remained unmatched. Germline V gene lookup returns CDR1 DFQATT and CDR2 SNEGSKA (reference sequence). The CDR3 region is CSARVGQGEAFF. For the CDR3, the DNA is TGCAGTGCTAGAGTGGGACAGGGTGAAGCTTTCTTT.

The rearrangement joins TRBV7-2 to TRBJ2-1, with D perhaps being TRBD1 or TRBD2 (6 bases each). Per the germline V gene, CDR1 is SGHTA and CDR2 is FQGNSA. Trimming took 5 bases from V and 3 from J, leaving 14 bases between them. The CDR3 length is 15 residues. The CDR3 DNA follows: TGTGCCAGCAGCCCACAAGAGGGGGGCTACAATGAGCAGTTCTTC. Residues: CASSPQEGGYNEQFF. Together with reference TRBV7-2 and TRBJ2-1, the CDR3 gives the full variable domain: GAGVSQSPSNKVTEKGKDVELRCDPISGHTALYWYRQSLGQGLEFLIYFQGNSAPDKSGLPSDRFSAERTGGSVSTLTIQRTQQEDSAVYLCASSPQEGGYNEQFFGPGTRLTVL.

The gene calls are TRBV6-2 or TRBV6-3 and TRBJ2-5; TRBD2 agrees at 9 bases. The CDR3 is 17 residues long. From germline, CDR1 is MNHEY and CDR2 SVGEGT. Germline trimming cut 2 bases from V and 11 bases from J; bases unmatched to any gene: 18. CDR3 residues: CASSYVVAGALYNEQYF. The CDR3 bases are TGTGCCAGCAGTTACGTAGTAGCGGGGGCCCTCTACAATGAGCAGTACTTC.

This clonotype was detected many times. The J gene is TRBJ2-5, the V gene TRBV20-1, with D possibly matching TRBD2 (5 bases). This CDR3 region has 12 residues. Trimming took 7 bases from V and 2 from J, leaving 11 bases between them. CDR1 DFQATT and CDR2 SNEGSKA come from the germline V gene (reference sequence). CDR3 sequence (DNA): TGCAGTGGCAGGACGGGACAAGAGACCCAGTACTTC. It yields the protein CSGRTGQETQYF.

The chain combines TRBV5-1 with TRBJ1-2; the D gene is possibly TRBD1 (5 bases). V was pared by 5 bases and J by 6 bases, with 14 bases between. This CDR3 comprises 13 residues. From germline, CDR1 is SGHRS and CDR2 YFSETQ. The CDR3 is CASSSQPRDGYTF. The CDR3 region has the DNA TGCGCCAGCAGTTCTCAACCCAGGGATGGCTACACCTTC.

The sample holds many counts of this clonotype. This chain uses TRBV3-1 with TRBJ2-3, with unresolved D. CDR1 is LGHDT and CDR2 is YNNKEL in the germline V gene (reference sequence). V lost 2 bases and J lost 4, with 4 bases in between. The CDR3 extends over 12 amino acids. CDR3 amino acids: CASSQRADTQYF. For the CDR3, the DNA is TGTGCCAGCAGCCAACGGGCAGATACGCAGTATTTT.

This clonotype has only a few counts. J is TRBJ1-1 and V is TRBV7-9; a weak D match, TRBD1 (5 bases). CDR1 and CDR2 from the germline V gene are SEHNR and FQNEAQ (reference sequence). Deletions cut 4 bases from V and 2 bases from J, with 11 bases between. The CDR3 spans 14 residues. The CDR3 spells CASSSPQDNTEAFF. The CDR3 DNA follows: TGTGCCAGCAGCTCACCACAGGATAACACTGAAGCTTTCTTT.

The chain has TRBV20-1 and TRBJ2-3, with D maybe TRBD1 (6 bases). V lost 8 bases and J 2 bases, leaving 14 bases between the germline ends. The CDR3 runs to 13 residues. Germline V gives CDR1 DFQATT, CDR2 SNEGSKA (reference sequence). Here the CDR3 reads CSIRTANTDTQYF. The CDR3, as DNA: TGCAGTATTAGGACAGCCAACACAGATACGCAGTATTTT.

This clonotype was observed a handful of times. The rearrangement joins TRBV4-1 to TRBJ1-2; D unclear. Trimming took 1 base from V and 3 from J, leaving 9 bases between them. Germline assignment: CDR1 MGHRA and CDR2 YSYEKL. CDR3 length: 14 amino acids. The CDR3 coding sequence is TGCGCCAGCAGCCAAGGTCTAGGGTACTATGGCTACACCTTC. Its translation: CASSQGLGYYGYTF.

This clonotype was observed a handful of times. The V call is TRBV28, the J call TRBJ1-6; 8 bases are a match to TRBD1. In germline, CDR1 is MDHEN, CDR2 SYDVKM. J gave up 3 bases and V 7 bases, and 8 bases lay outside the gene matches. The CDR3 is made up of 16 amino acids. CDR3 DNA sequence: TGTGCCAGCAATCTCAGGGGGCTCGGCTATAATTCACCCCTCCACTTT. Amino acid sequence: CASNLRGLGYNSPLHF.

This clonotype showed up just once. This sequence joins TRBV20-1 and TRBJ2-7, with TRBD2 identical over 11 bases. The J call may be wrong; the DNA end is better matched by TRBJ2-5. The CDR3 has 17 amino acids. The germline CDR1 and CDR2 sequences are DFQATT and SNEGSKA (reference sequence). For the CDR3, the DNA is TGCAGTGCTAGAGGGACTAGCGGGCCCCTTGGGAAAGAGACCCAGTACTTC. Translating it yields CSARGTSGPLGKETQYF.

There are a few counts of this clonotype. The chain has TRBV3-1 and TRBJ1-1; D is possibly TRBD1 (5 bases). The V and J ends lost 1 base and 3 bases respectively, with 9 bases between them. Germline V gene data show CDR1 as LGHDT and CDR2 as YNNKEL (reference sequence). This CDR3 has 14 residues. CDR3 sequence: CASSQGGFDTEAFF. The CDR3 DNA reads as TGTGCCAGCAGCCAAGGGGGGTTCGACACTGAAGCTTTCTTT.

CDR3: CASSQTRSGGTDTQYF. The CDR3, as DNA: TGTGCCAGCAGCCAAACGCGGAGCGGGGGCACAGATACGCAGTATTTT. The chain combines TRBV4-2 with TRBJ2-3, with 7 bases that match TRBD2. J lost 1 base, V lost 2 bases, and 6 bases had no gene match. Germline V gene lookup returns CDR1 LGHNA and CDR2 YNFKEQ. The CDR3 spans 16 residues.

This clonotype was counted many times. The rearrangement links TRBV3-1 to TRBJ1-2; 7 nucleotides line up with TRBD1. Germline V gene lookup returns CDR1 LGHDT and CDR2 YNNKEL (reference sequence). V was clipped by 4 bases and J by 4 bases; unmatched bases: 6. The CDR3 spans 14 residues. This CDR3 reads CASSLKGGSYGYTF. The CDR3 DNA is TGTGCCAGCAGCCTAAAAGGGGGCTCCTATGGCTACACCTTC.